The clone carrying this T cell receptor beta chain was recorded many times. V dropped 0 bases and J dropped 6 bases, with 15 bases sitting between them. The CDR3 runs to 16 residues. The germline V gene has CDR1 SGHTA and CDR2 FQGNSA. This sample is part of a study of T-cell reconstitution after alpha-beta-depleted transplantation in children. Unique molecular identifiers were used to barcode this TCRbeta library. TCRdb ran MiXCR on the PCR reads and lists one entry per CDR3 protein. The sample shows roughly 120,000 distinct CDR3 sequences, 10% of them seen only once. The chain recombines TRBV7-2 with TRBJ2-1; D tentatively reads TRBD1 or TRBD2 (5 bases each). The sequence was collected from a human donor who donated a stem cell graft to a child with acute lymphoblastic leukemia. Sequencing used PBMCs from the stem cell graft donor, obtained from the stem cell graft. CDR3 bases: TGTGCCAGCAGCTTAGCGGTGACAGCGGCGTCCAATGAGCAGTTCTTC. It is translated as CASSLAVTAASNEQFF.